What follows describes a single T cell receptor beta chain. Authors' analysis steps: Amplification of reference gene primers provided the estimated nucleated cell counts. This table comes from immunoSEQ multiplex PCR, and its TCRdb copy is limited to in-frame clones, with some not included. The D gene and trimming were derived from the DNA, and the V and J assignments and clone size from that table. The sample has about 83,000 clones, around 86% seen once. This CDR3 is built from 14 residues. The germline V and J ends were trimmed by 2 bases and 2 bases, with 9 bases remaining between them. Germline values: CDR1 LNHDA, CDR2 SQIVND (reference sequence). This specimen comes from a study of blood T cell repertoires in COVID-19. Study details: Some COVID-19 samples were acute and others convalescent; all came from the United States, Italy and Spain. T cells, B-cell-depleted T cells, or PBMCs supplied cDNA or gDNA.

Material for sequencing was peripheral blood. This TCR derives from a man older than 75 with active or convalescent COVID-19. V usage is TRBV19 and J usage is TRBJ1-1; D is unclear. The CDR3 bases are TGTGCCAGTAGTATAAGCGGTTTCAACACTGAAGCTTTCTTT. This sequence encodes CASSISGFNTEAFF.